One and the same sample provided the 11 T cell receptor beta chains below, sequenced in a study of persistence of HIV-infected CD4 T cells. This was the immunoSEQ version 4 assay in survey mode. Clones were read by immunoSEQ multiplex PCR, and TCRdb kept only the in-frame ones, dropping some. Of tens of thousands of clones listed, approximately 80% are singletons. Their antigens are not known. Overlapping HIV-1 Gag 15-mer peptides at roughly 1 ug per peptide per mL were used. Memory cells lacking CD40L and CD69 with high CD45RO were sorted. The sequencing here drew on CD4+ T cells sorted from PBMCs after 18-hour stimulation, taken from a patient who received antiretroviral therapy. The receptors were sampled from an adult man with HIV who was CMV-seropositive.

The chain has TRBV5-1 and TRBJ2-7; 9 bases align to TRBD2. V dropped 2 bases and J dropped 0; count of bases not matched to a gene: 3. CDR1 is SGHRS, CDR2 YFSETQ, per germline. This CDR3 comprises 15 residues. The CDR3 nucleotides read TGCGCCAGCAGCTTACTTAGCGGGAGCTCCTACGAGCAGTACTTC. It translates to CASSLLSGSSYEQYF.

The chain employs TRBV11-2 and TRBJ1-5, with 8 bases lining up with TRBD1. The CDR3 consists of 18 residues. Germline V CDR1 and CDR2: SGHAT, FQNNGV. V was clipped by 3 bases and J by 0 bases; unmatched bases: 10. CDR3: CASSFTGTGTYSNQPQHF. CDR3 coding DNA: TGTGCCAGCAGCTTCACCGGGACAGGAACCTATAGCAATCAGCCCCAGCATTTT.

The CDR3 reads CASGSGVTEAFF. CDR3 DNA sequence: TGTGCTAGTGGTTCCGGGGTAACTGAAGCTTTCTTT. The rearrangement joins TRBV12-5 to TRBJ1-1; the D is unclear. Trimming removed 4 bases from V and 5 bases from J, with 8 bases in between. This CDR3 comprises 12 residues. Germline CDR1 reads LGHNT; CDR2 reads FRNRAP.

The chain uses TRBV5-4 and TRBJ1-1; D is perhaps TRBD1 (6 bases). The CDR3 has 15 residues. Deletions cut 1 base from V and 1 base from J, with 11 bases between. Germline CDR1 and CDR2: SGHNT and YYREEE (reference sequence). CDR3 sequence (DNA): TGTGCCAGCAGCTTGTCGGACAGCTCGAACACTGAAGCTTTCTTT. Encoded protein: CASSLSDSSNTEAFF.

This clone appeared a single time. J is TRBJ1-2 and V is TRBV27; 9 bases are shared with TRBD1. The CDR3 is 16 residues long. The germline V gene encodes CDR1 MNHEY and CDR2 SMNVEV (reference sequence). V trimming: 8 bases; J trimming: 3 bases; junction bases outside the gene matches: 13. The CDR3 sequence is CASRRQGVGSHYGYTF. Here the CDR3 DNA reads TGTGCCAGCCGTAGACAGGGGGTGGGTAGTCACTATGGCTACACCTTC.

The chain is built from TRBV18 and TRBJ1-1; 9 nucleotides agree with TRBD1. The junction had 12 bases not matched to a gene; V was cut back by 4 bases and J by 0 bases. This CDR3 spans 18 amino acids. Germline lookup yields CDR1 KGHSH and CDR2 LQKENI. Here the CDR3 DNA reads TGTGCCAGCTCACTTTTAAGTCAACAGGGGGCGATGAACACTGAAGCTTTCTTT. This encodes CASSLLSQQGAMNTEAFF.

The chain carries TRBV6-2 or TRBV6-3 and TRBJ2-7; D is ambiguous. The CDR3 consists of 16 residues. The V and J ends lost 3 bases and 4 bases respectively, with 19 bases between them. Germline CDR1 reads MNHEY; CDR2 reads SVGEGT. The CDR3 sequence is CASSYNLGTRTYEQYF. In DNA form, the CDR3 reads TGTGCCAGCAGTTATAATTTGGGCACCAGAACTTACGAGCAGTACTTC.

Judged by abundance, this clone is medium-sized. Other DNA sequences in the same sample also yield this CDR3. V usage is TRBV7-2 and J usage is TRBJ1-1; 7 nucleotides align to TRBD1. With V trimmed by 1 base and J by 1 base, 0 bases remained unmatched. From germline, CDR1 is SGHTA and CDR2 FQGNSA. The CDR3 totals 14 residues. The CDR3 is CASSLGDRNTEAFF. The CDR3 DNA sequence: TGTGCCAGCAGCTTAGGGGACAGGAACACTGAAGCTTTCTTT.

This chain joins TRBV25-1 and TRBJ2-7, with a possible D match to TRBD1 (6 bases). CDR3 length equals 14 residues. Germline V gene data show CDR1 as MGHDK and CDR2 as SYGVNS. Trimming took off 7 bases at V and 0 bases at J, with 13 bases between the two ends. The CDR3 loop reads CASTTGPSSYEQYF. Written as DNA, the CDR3 is TGTGCCAGCACAACAGGGCCGAGCTCCTACGAGCAGTACTTC.

The chain uses TRBV4-2 and TRBJ1-6; the match to TRBD1 covers 9 bases. The CDR3 has 14 residues. Germline CDR1 and CDR2: LGHNA and YNFKEQ. V was pared by 4 bases and J by 8 bases, with 3 bases of the junction left unmatched. The CDR3 nucleotides are TGTGCCAGCAGCCTGACAGGGGGAGATTCACCCCTCCACTTT. Its translation: CASSLTGGDSPLHF.

This chain connects TRBV29-1 to TRBJ2-1; D may be TRBD2 (5 bases). Germline V gene sequence: CDR1 SQVTM, CDR2 ANQGSEA. The CDR3 spans 15 residues. The germline V and J ends were trimmed by 3 bases and 0 bases, with 12 bases remaining between them. Written as DNA, the CDR3 is TGCAGCGTTGAGAGGACTGGAAGCTCCTACAATGAGCAGTTCTTC. Translating it yields CSVERTGSSYNEQFF.